Listed here is a single T cell receptor beta chain. Its target is unknown. In germline, CDR1 is MNHEY, CDR2 SMNVEV (reference sequence). V was clipped by 2 bases and J by 2 bases, with 13 bases between them. The CDR3 extends over 15 amino acids. This sample is drawn from a study of T-cell reconstitution after alpha-beta-depleted transplantation in children. Notes on the study in general: Several hundred expanded graft clones reportedly were the source of alpha-beta T cells about two months after transplant. The study traced high day-60 TCRbeta diversity in some patients to surviving recipient T cells and thymic progenitors. A year had passed since transplant, and T-cell counts and diversity by then came mostly from newly produced T cells.

Unique molecular identifiers were built into the TCRbeta library. In TCRdb, the PCR reads were re-called with MiXCR into one record per CDR3 protein. The sample yields a few hundred thousand distinct CDR3 sequences, over 10% seen once. The material sequenced was PBMCs, mostly from graft donor cells, taken 360 days after TCRalphabeta/CD19-depleted stem cell transplant. This clonotype was obtained from a male patient younger than 18 who had a stem cell transplant for acute myeloid leukemia, so the T cells may come from the graft donor. The chain couples TRBV27 to TRBJ2-7; D is tentatively TRBD1 or TRBD2 (6 bases each). DNA of the CDR3: TGTGCCAGCAGTTTAAGGGGGGCATCACCCTACGAGCAGTACTTC. Translation: CASSLRGASPYEQYF.